This TCR beta chain comes out of a study of shared clonotypes between healthy human individuals. The CDR3 contains 20 residues. Clones were sequenced by immunoSEQ multiplex PCR, and TCRdb holds only the in-frame ones, with some missing. The table shows fewer than 1.6 million clones, with approximately 98.5% occurring only once. J is TRBJ1-5 and V is TRBV1. TRBV1 is shown as a pseudogene. Sequences were obtained from naive CD4+ T cells sorted from blood. This sample's subset: CD45RA+ positively selected. The TCR originated in a man aged 25-45 years in good health. CDR3 in amino acids: CTSSQPITAGRVGRNQPQHF. The DNA of the CDR3 is TGCACCAGCAGCCAACCAATAACAGCGGGGAGGGTCGGTCGCAATCAGCCCCAGCATTTT.